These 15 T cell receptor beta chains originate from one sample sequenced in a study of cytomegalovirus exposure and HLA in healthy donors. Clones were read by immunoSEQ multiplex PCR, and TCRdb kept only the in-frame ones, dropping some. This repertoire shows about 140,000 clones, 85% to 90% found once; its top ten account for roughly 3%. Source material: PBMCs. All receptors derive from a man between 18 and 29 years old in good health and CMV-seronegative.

CDR3 in DNA: TGTGCCTGGATCGAGCCCTGGAACACTGAAGCTTTCTTT. Residues: CAWIEPWNTEAFF. The gene calls are TRBV30 and TRBJ1-1; D remains ambiguous. The CDR3 length is 13 residues. Germline CDR1 is GTSNPN and CDR2 is SVGIG (reference sequence). The V and J ends lost 4 bases and 1 base respectively, with 10 bases between them.

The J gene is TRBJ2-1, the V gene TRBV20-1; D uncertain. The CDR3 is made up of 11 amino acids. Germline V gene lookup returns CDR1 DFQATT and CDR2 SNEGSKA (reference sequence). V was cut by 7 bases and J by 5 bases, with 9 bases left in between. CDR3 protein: CSGSGDNEQFF. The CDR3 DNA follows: TGCAGTGGGAGTGGCGACAATGAGCAGTTCTTC.

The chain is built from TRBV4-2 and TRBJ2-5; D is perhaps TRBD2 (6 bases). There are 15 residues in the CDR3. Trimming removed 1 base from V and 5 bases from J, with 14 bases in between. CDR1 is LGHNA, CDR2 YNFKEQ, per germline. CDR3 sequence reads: CASSQGWRTTETQYF. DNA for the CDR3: TGTGCCAGCAGCCAAGGCTGGCGGACTACGGAGACCCAGTACTTC.

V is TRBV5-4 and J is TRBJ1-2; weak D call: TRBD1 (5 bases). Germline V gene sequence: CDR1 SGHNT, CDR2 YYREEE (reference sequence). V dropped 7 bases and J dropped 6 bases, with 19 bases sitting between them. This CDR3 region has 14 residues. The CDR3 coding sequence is TGTGCCAGCCAACGATCTGGGGGAGGGGATGGCTACACCTTC. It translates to CASQRSGGGDGYTF.

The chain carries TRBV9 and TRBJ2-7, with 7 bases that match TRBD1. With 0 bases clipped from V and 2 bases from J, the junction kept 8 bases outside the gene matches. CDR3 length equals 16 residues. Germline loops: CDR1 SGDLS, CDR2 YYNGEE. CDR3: CASSVGWQGDAYEQYF. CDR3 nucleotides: TGTGCCAGCAGCGTAGGGTGGCAGGGGGACGCCTACGAGCAGTACTTC.

For the CDR3, the DNA is TGTGCCAGCAGCCTTAGAGGAGATTGGGAGGGGGAGACCCAGTACTTC. Encoded protein: CASSLRGDWEGETQYF. The J gene is TRBJ2-5, the V gene TRBV7-9; 7 bases match TRBD2. V lost 5 bases and J lost 5; bases outside the gene matches: 14. There are 16 residues in the CDR3. Germline V gene lookup returns CDR1 SEHNR and CDR2 FQNEAQ (reference sequence).

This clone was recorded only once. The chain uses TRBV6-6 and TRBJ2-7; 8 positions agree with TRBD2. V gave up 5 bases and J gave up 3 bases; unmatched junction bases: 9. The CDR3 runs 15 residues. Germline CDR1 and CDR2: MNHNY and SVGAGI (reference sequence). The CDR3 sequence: CASSRSGTRVYEQYF. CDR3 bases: TGTGCCAGCAGTCGTTCCGGGACTAGGGTCTACGAGCAGTACTTC.

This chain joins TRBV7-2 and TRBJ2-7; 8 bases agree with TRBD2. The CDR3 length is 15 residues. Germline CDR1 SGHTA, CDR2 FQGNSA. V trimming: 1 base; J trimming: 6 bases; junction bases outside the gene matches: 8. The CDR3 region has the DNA TGTGCCAGCAGCTTAGTGGTTGATAGCGGGGCCGAGCAGTACTTC. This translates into CASSLVVDSGAEQYF.

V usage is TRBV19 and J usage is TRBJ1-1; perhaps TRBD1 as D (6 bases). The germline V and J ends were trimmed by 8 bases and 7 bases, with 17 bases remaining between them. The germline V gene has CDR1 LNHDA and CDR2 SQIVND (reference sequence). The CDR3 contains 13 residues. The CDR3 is CASALQGGGEAFF. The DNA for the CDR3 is TGTGCCAGTGCCCTACAGGGTGGGGGTGAAGCTTTCTTT.

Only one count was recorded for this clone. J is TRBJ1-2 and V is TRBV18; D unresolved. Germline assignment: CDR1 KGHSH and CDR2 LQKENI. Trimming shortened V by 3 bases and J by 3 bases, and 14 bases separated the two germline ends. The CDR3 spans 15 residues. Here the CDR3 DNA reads TGTGCCAGCTCACCGGGTTCCGCGGTTGACTATGGCTACACCTTC. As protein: CASSPGSAVDYGYTF.

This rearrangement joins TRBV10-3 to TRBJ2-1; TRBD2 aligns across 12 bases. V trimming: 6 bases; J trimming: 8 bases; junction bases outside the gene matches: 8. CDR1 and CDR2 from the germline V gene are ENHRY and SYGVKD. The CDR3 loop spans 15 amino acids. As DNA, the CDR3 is TGTGCCATCAGCACCTCGACTAGCGGGAGATATGAGCAGTTCTTC. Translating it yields CAISTSTSGRYEQFF.

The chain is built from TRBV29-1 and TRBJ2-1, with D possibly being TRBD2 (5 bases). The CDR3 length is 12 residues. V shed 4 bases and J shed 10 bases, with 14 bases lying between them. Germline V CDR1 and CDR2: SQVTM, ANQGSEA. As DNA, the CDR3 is TGCAGCGTTGTTGTGGGAGTGGGGGAGCAGTTCTTC. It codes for CSVVVGVGEQFF.

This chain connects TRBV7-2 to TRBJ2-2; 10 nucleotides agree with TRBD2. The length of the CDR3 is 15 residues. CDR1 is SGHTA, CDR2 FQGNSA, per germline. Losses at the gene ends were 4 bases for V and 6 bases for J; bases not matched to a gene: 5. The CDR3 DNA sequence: TGTGCCAGCAGCTCCCAGCGGGGGGGCCCCGGGGAGCTGTTTTTT. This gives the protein CASSSQRGGPGELFF.

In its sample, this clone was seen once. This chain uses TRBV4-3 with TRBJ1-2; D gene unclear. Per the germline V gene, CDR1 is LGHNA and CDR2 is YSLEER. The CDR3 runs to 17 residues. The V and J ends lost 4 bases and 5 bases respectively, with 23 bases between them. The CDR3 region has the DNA TGCGCCAGCAGCCCCCGGGGAGTGGTTGCGGCGTCTTATGGCTACACCTTC. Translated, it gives CASSPRGVVAASYGYTF.

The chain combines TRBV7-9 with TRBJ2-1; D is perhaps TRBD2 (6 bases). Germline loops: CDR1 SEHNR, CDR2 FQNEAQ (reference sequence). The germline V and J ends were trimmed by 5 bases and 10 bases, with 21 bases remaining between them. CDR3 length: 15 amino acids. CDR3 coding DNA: TGTGCCAGCAGCCCGACTAGATCGGTGCTTAGGGAGCAGTTCTTC. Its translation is CASSPTRSVLREQFF.